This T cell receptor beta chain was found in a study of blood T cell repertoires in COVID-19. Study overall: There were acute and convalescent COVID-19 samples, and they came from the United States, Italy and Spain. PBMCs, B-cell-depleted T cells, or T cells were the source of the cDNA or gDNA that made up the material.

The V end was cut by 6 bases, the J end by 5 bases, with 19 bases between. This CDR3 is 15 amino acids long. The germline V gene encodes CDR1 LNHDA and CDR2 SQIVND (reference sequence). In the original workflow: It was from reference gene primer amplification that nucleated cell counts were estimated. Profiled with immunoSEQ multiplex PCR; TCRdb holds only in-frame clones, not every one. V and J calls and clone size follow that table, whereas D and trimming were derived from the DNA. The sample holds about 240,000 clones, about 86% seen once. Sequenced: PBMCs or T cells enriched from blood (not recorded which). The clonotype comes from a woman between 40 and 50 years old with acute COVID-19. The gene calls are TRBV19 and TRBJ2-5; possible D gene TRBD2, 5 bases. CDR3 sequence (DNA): TGTGCCAGTAGAAACTCGAACACGGGGAAGGAGACCCAGTACTTC. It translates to CASRNSNTGKETQYF. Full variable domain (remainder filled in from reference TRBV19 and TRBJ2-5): DGGITQSPKYLFRKEGQNVTLSCEQNLNHDAMYWYRQDPGQGLRLIYYSQIVNDFQKGDIAEGYSVSREKKESFPLTVTSAQKNPTAFYLCASRNSNTGKETQYFGPGTRLLVL.